The 19 T cell receptor beta chains given below trace back to one sample, sequenced in a study of cytomegalovirus exposure and HLA in healthy donors (dated by TCRdb to about 2017). Receptor amplification or capture employed the immunoSEQ multiplex PCR assay. A mixture of 60 forward primers for TCR Vbeta segments and 13 reverse primers for TCR Jbeta segments was used in the multiplex PCR. This immuneACCESS table, as held by TCRdb, lists in-frame sequences with V and J called but not all clones. Of the missing ones, under half trace to an unresolved V gene in checked studies; the others have no known cause. The table for this sample shows around 34,000 clones. 1.5% to 2% of the sample goes to the ten largest clones. The material sequenced was PBMCs. The receptors here all came from a woman aged 40 to 50 in good health and CMV-seropositive.

V gene TRBV7-2 combines with J gene TRBJ1-3; possibly TRBD1 for D (5 bases). Trimming took 2 bases from V and 3 from J, leaving 11 bases between them. CDR1 and CDR2 (germline): SGHTA, FQGNSA. The CDR3 spans 15 residues. CDR3 sequence reads: CASSLRQPGGNTIYF. The CDR3 nucleotides read TGTGCCAGCAGCTTACGACAGCCCGGTGGAAACACCATATATTTT.

This rearrangement joins TRBV6-5 to TRBJ1-6; the match to TRBD1 covers 7 bases. Germline loops: CDR1 MNHEY, CDR2 SVGAGI. CDR3 length: 12 residues. The V segment lost 8 bases and the J segment 10 bases; nucleotides outside the gene matches: 5. The CDR3 nucleotides read TGTGCCAGCGGACAGGTCGCCTCACCCCTCCACTTT. Translating it yields CASGQVASPLHF.

This sequence joins TRBV10-3 and TRBJ2-7, with D perhaps TRBD1 (6 bases). Germline CDR1 reads ENHRY; CDR2 reads SYGVKD. V was shortened by 10 bases and J by 7 bases, with 20 bases between the two germline ends. This CDR3 is built from 13 residues. The DNA of the CDR3 is TGTGCCAGTGCGCCGTACAGGGAAGAGGAGCAGTACTTC. As protein: CASAPYREEEQYF.

V and J are TRBV18 and TRBJ2-1, with D maybe TRBD2 (6 bases). CDR1 and CDR2 from the germline V gene are KGHSH and LQKENI. The CDR3 spans 16 residues. V shed 7 bases and J shed 1 base, with 17 bases lying between them. In DNA form, the CDR3 reads TGTGCCAGCTGGATCGGCGCGGGGTCTTCCTACAATGAGCAGTTCTTC. This gives the protein CASWIGAGSSYNEQFF. Full variable domain (rest looked up from reference TRBV18 and TRBJ2-1): NAGVMQNPRHLVRRRGQEARLRCSPMKGHSHVYWYRQLPEEGLKFMVYLQKENIIDESGMPKERFSAEFPKEGPSILRIQQVVRGDSAAYFCASWIGAGSSYNEQFFGPGTRLTVL.

The rearrangement links TRBV30 to TRBJ2-3, with TRBD1 matching 7 bases. Germline lookup yields CDR1 GTSNPN and CDR2 SVGIG (reference sequence). This CDR3 comprises 16 residues. Losses at the gene ends were 0 bases for V and 1 base for J; bases not matched to a gene: 7. CDR3 in DNA: TGTGCCTGGAGTGTACAGGGGATGTTGGGCACAGATACGCAGTATTTT. This gives the protein CAWSVQGMLGTDTQYF. Full variable domain (missing parts from reference TRBV30 and TRBJ2-3): SQTIHQWPATLVQPVGSPLSLECTVEGTSNPNLYWYRQAAGRGLQLLFYSVGIGQISSEVPQNLSASRPQDRQFILSSKKLLLSDSGFYLCAWSVQGMLGTDTQYFGPGTRLTVL.

The chain joins TRBV27 to TRBJ2-7, with TRBD1 as a possible D gene (5 bases). The germline V gene encodes CDR1 MNHEY and CDR2 SMNVEV (reference sequence). Trimming removed 3 bases from V and 6 bases from J, with 18 bases in between. The CDR3 has 15 amino acids. Here the CDR3 reads CASSFQGSYGSEQYF. For the CDR3, the DNA is TGTGCCAGCAGTTTCCAGGGATCCTATGGCTCCGAGCAGTACTTC.

With regard to this clone: This CDR3 is also generated by other DNA sequences in the sample. The chain is built from TRBV10-3 and TRBJ1-5; 7 nucleotides match TRBD1. This CDR3 has 16 amino acids. The germline V gene encodes CDR1 ENHRY and CDR2 SYGVKD. V gave up 7 bases and J gave up 4 bases; unmatched junction bases: 13. The CDR3 coding sequence is TGTGCCATCAACATCGACAGGGCTACGGGTAATCAGCCCCAGCATTTT. Its translation: CAINIDRATGNQPQHF.

The chain combines TRBV28 with TRBJ2-3; 9 bases are a match to TRBD1. The V and J ends lost 8 bases and 0 bases, in that order; junction bases with no gene match: 6. From germline, CDR1 is MDHEN and CDR2 SYDVKM. This CDR3 contains 15 residues. CDR3: CASGIQGASTDTQYF. CDR3 in DNA: TGTGCCAGCGGGATACAGGGGGCAAGCACAGATACGCAGTATTTT.

The chain couples TRBV6-1 to TRBJ2-7, with TRBD1 matching 8 bases. CDR1 and CDR2 (germline): MNHNS, SASEGT. The CDR3 sequence is 17 residues long. V lost 1 base, J lost 3 bases, and 11 bases stayed unmatched. The CDR3 reads CASSEVPRQGKSYEQYF. The CDR3 bases are TGTGCCAGCAGTGAAGTGCCCCGACAGGGGAAGAGCTACGAGCAGTACTTC.

The rearrangement uses TRBV5-1 and TRBJ2-3; 9 bases map to TRBD2. This CDR3 has 15 amino acids. Trimming at V came to 7 bases and at J to 0 bases, leaving 6 bases not matched to a gene. CDR1 is SGHRS, CDR2 YFSETQ, per germline. The DNA of the CDR3 is TGCGCCAGCGGCCTGGGGACTAGCAGCACAGATACGCAGTATTTT. Encoded protein: CASGLGTSSTDTQYF. The full variable domain, rest sourced from reference TRBV5-1 and TRBJ2-3, is KAGVTQTPRYLIKTRGQQVTLSCSPISGHRSVSWYQQTPGQGLQFLFEYFSETQRNKGNFPGRFSGRQFSNSRSEMNVSTLELGDSALYLCASGLGTSSTDTQYFGPGTRLTVL.

The V call is TRBV19, the J call TRBJ1-5, with D perhaps TRBD1 (5 bases). The length of the CDR3 is 15 residues. Trimming stripped 3 bases from V and 4 bases from J, with 13 bases between. From germline, CDR1 is LNHDA and CDR2 SQIVND (reference sequence). The CDR3: CASSMAGNGNQPQHF. The CDR3 DNA reads TGTGCCAGTAGTATGGCAGGGAATGGAAATCAGCCCCAGCATTTT.

The chain links TRBV7-2 to TRBJ1-1; D is unclear. The germline gives CDR1 SGHTA, CDR2 FQGNSA. CDR3 length equals 12 residues. Trimming stripped 3 bases from V and 4 bases from J, with 6 bases between. The CDR3 DNA reads TGTGCCAGCAGCTTTTTCGGCACTGAAGCTTTCTTT. It encodes CASSFFGTEAFF.

The chain uses TRBV19 and TRBJ2-7; 8 bases map to TRBD2. The CDR3 contains 15 residues. The germline V gene has CDR1 LNHDA and CDR2 SQIVND (reference sequence). Losses at the gene ends were 3 bases for V and 4 bases for J; bases not matched to a gene: 8. CDR3 DNA: TGTGCCAGTAGTATTCGGGAGGGACCTCTTTACGAGCAGTACTTC. Encoded protein: CASSIREGPLYEQYF.

This chain links TRBV7-9 with TRBJ2-5; D may be TRBD2 (6 bases). This CDR3 comprises 13 residues. Germline CDR1 reads SEHNR; CDR2 reads FQNEAQ (reference sequence). V was cut by 1 base and J by 5 bases, with 8 bases left in between. The CDR3 spells CASSLVGSETQYF. The CDR3 region has the DNA TGTGCCAGCAGCTTAGTCGGGAGCGAGACCCAGTACTTC.

The chain joins TRBV18 to TRBJ2-5; 10 bases match TRBD2. CDR1 and CDR2 from the germline V gene are KGHSH and LQKENI. V was clipped by 6 bases and J by 0 bases; unmatched bases: 4. The CDR3 length is 15 residues. The CDR3 DNA reads as TGTGCCAGCTCCCCGACTAGCGGGTACCAAGAGACCCAGTACTTC. This translates into CASSPTSGYQETQYF.

V is TRBV18 and J is TRBJ2-7; weak D call: TRBD2 (6 bases). The germline V gene encodes CDR1 KGHSH and CDR2 LQKENI. The CDR3 covers 14 residues. Trimming took 6 bases from V and 0 from J, leaving 12 bases between them. CDR3 protein: CASSGTGSSYEQYF. CDR3 DNA sequence: TGTGCCAGCTCCGGGACTGGGAGCTCCTACGAGCAGTACTTC.

The chain has TRBV10-2 and TRBJ2-7; D not resolved. This CDR3 is 15 amino acids long. V was clipped by 3 bases and J by 2 bases, with 14 bases between them. CDR1 and CDR2 (germline): WSHSY, SAAADI. The CDR3 protein is CASSESAVSAYEQYF. The CDR3 coding sequence is TGCGCCAGCAGTGAATCTGCTGTCAGCGCCTACGAGCAGTACTTC.

This chain uses TRBV25-1 with TRBJ2-1; TRBD2 agrees at 11 bases. Trimming took 4 bases from V and 5 from J; bases not matched to a gene: 4. The germline V gene encodes CDR1 MGHDK and CDR2 SYGVNS. There are 15 residues in the CDR3. The CDR3 nucleotides read TGTGCCAGCAGTGGACTAGCGGGATACGACAATGAGCAGTTCTTC. Its protein product is CASSGLAGYDNEQFF.

V usage is TRBV5-6 and J usage is TRBJ2-7, with TRBD1 matching over 8 bases. CDR1 and CDR2 (germline): SGHDT, YYEEEE. The CDR3 is 13 residues long. J lost 6 bases, V lost 2 bases, and 4 bases had no gene match. For the CDR3, the DNA is TGTGCCAGCAGCTTCGACAGGGGCGCCGAGCAGTACTTC. This sequence encodes CASSFDRGAEQYF.